This T cell receptor beta chain was profiled in a study of radiation and T cells in renal cell carcinoma. Time point denoted: blood 4 weeks post-SBRT, at nephrectomy. Treatment of the sample: 15 Gy SBRT to primary tumor, nephrectomy 4 weeks later. Data came from immunoSEQ multiplex PCR; TCRdb stores just in-frame clones and leaves some out. Of about 77,000 clones listed, around four fifths were seen once; the top ten hold roughly 2.2%. The germline V gene encodes CDR1 LNHDA and CDR2 SQIVND (reference sequence). V lost 3 bases, J lost 1 base, and 10 bases lay in between. There are 15 residues in the CDR3.

This receptor was obtained from a woman aged 60-75 years with renal cell carcinoma. The sequences come from blood, collected from a patient whose treatment included radiotherapy and nephrectomy. This sequence joins TRBV19 and TRBJ1-5; D unresolved. Here the CDR3 DNA reads TGTGCCAGTAGTATTCCGCCAGGCAGCAATCAGCCCCAGCATTTT. Protein product: CASSIPPGSNQPQHF.